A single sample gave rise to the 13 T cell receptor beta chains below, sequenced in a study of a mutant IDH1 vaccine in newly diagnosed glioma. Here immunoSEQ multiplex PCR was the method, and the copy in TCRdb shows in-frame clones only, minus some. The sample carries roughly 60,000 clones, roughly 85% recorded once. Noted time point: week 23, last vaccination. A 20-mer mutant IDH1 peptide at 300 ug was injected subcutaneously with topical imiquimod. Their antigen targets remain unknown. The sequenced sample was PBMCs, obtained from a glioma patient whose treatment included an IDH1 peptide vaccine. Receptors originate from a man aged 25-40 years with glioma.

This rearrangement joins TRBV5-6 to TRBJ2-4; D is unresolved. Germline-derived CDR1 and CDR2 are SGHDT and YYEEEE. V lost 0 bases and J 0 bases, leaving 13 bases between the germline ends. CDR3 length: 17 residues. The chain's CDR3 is CASSLAKGRIAKNIQYF. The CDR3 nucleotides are TGTGCCAGCAGCTTGGCCAAGGGCAGGATAGCCAAAAACATTCAGTACTTC.

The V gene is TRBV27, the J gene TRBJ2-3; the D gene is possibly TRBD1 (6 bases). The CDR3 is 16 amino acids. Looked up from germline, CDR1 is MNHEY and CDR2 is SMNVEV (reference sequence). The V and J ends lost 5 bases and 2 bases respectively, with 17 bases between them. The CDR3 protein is CASSALETGVTDTQYF. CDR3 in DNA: TGTGCCAGCAGTGCCCTCGAGACAGGAGTCACAGATACGCAGTATTTT.

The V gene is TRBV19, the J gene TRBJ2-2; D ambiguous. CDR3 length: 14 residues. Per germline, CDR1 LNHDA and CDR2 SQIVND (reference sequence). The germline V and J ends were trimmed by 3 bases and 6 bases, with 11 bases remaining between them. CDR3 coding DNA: TGTGCCAGTAGTATCCTAACAATACCCGGGGAGCTGTTTTTT. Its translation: CASSILTIPGELFF.

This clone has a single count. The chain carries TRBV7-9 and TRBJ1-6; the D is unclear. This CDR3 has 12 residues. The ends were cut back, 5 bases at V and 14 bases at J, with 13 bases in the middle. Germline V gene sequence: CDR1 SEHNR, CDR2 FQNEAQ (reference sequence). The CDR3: CASSRAGIALHF. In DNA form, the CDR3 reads TGTGCCAGCAGCCGAGCGGGAATAGCCCTCCACTTT.

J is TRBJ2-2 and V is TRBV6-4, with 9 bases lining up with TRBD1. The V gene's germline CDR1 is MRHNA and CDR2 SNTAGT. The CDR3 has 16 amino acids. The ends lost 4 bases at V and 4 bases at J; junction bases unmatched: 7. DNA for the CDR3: TGTGCCAGCAGTGCCCACAGGGGGCATATCACCGGGGAGCTGTTTTTT. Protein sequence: CASSAHRGHITGELFF.

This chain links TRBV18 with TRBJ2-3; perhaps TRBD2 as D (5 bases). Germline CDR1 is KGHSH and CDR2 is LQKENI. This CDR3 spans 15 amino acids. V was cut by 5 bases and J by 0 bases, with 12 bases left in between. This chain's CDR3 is CASSTYGESTDTQYF. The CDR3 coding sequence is TGTGCCAGCTCAACCTACGGGGAGAGCACAGATACGCAGTATTTT. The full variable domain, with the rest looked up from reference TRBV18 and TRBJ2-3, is NAGVMQNPRHLVRRRGQEARLRCSPMKGHSHVYWYRQLPEEGLKFMVYLQKENIIDESGMPKERFSAEFPKEGPSILRIQQVVRGDSAAYFCASSTYGESTDTQYFGPGTRLTVL.

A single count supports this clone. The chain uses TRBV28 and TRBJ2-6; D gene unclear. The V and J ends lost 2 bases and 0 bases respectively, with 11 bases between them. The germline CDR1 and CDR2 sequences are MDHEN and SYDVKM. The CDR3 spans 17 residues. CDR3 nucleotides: TGTGCCAGCAGTTTAATCGGAGTTTACTCTGGGGCCAACGTCCTGACTTTC. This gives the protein CASSLIGVYSGANVLTF.

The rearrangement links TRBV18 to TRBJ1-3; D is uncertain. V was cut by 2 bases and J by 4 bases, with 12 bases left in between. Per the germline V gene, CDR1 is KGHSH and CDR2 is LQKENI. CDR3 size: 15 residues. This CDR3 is CASSPFGEPGNTIYF. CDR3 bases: TGTGCCAGCTCACCATTTGGAGAGCCCGGAAACACCATATATTTT.

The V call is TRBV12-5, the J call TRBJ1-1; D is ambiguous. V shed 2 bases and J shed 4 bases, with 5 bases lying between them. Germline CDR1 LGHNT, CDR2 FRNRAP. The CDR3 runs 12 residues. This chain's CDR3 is CASGLLGTEAFF. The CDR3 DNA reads TGTGCTAGTGGTTTGTTAGGCACTGAAGCTTTCTTT.

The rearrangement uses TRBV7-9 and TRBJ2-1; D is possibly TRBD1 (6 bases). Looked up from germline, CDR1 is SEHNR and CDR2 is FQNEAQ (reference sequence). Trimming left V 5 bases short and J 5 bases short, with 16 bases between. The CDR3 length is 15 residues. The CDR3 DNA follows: TGTGCCAGCAGCCCCCCCGGGACAAGTAACAATGAGCAGTTCTTC. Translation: CASSPPGTSNNEQFF.

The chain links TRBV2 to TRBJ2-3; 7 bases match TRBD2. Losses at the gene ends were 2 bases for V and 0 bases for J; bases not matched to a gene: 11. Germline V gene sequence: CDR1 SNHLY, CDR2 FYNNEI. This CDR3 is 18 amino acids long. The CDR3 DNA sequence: TGTGCCAGCAGTGAATATTGGGGGGGGGATATGAGCACAGATACGCAGTATTTT. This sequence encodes CASSEYWGGDMSTDTQYF. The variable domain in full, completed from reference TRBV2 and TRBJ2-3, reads EPEVTQTPSHQVTQMGQEVILRCVPISNHLYFYWYRQILGQKVEFLVSFYNNEISEKSEIFDDQFSVERPDGSNFTLKIRSTKLEDSAMYFCASSEYWGGDMSTDTQYFGPGTRLTVL.

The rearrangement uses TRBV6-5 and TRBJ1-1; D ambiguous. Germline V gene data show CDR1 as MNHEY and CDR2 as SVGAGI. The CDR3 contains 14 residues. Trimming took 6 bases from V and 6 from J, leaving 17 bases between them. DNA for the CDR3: TGTGCCAGCAGCGCTAGGGTAGGAGTTCCTGAAGCTTTCTTT. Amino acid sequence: CASSARVGVPEAFF.

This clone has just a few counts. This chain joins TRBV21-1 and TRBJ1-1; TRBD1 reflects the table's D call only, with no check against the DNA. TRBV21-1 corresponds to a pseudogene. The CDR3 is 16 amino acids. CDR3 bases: TGTGCCAGCAGCGCCCCGGGACAGATCATGAACACTGAAGCTTTCTTT. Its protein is CASSAPGQIMNTEAFF.